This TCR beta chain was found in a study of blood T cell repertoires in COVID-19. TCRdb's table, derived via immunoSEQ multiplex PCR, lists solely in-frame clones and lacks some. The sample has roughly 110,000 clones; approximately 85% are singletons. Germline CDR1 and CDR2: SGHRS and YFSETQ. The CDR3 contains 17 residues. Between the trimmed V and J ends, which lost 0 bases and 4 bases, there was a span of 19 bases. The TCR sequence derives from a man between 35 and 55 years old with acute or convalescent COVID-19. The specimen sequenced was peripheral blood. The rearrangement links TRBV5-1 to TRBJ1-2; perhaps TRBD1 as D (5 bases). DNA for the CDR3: TGCGCCAGCAGCTTGGCGGGGACTCTGGTAGGTTCCTATGGCTACACCTTC. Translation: CASSLAGTLVGSYGYTF. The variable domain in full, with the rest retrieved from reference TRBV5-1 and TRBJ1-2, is KAGVTQTPRYLIKTRGQQVTLSCSPISGHRSVSWYQQTPGQGLQFLFEYFSETQRNKGNFPGRFSGRQFSNSRSEMNVSTLELGDSALYLCASSLAGTLVGSYGYTFGSGTRLTVV.